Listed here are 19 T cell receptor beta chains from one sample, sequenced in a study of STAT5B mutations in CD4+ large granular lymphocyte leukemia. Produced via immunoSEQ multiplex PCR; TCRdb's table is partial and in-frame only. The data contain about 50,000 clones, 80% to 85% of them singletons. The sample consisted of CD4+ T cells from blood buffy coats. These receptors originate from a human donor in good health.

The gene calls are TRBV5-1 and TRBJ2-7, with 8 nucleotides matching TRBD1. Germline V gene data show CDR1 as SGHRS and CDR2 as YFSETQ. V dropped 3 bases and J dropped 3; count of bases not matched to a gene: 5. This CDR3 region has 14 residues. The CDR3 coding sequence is TGCGCCAGCAGCTCACAGGGGGGCGGCTACGAGCAGTACTTC. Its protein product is CASSSQGGGYEQYF.

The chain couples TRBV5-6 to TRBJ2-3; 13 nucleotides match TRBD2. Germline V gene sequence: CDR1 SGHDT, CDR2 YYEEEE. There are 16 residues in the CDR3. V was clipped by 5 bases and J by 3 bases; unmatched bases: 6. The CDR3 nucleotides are TGTGCCAGCAGTCTGGGACTAGCGGGACGGACAGATACGCAGTATTTT. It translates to CASSLGLAGRTDTQYF.

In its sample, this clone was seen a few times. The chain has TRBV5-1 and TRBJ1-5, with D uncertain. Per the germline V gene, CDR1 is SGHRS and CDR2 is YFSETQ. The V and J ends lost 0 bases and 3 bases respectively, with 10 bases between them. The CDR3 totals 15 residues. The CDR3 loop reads CASSLGRGPNQPQHF. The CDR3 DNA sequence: TGCGCCAGCAGCTTGGGACGAGGGCCCAATCAGCCCCAGCATTTT.

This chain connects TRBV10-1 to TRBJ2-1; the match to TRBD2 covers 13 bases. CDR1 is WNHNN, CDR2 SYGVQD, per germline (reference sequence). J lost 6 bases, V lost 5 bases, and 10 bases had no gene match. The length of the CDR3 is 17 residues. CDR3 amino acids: CASSPGLAGEGRNEQFF. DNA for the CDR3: TGCGCCAGCAGTCCCGGACTAGCGGGAGAGGGCCGCAATGAGCAGTTCTTC.

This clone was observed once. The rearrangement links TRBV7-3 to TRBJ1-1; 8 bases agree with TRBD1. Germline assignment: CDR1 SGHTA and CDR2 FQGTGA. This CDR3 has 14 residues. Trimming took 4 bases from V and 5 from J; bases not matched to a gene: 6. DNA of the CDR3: TGTGCCAGCAGCTCTGGCAGGGGGCATACTGAAGCTTTCTTT. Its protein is CASSSGRGHTEAFF.

The CDR3 DNA sequence: TGTGCCAGTAGTCTGACTAGCGGGAGCGGGGGTAGGAACAATGAGCAGTTCTTC. This translates into CASSLTSGSGGRNNEQFF. The chain couples TRBV19 to TRBJ2-1, with TRBD2 matching 12 bases. Trimming at V came to 5 bases and at J to 5 bases, leaving 13 bases not matched to a gene. The germline V gene encodes CDR1 LNHDA and CDR2 SQIVND (reference sequence). This CDR3 has 18 amino acids.

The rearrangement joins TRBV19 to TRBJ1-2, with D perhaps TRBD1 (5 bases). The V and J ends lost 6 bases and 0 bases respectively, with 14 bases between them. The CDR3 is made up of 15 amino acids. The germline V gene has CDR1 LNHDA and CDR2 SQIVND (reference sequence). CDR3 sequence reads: CASRLPGRSNYGYTF. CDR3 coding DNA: TGTGCCAGTAGGCTGCCGGGACGATCTAACTATGGCTACACCTTC. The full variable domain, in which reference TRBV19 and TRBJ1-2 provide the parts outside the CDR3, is DGGITQSPKYLFRKEGQNVTLSCEQNLNHDAMYWYRQDPGQGLRLIYYSQIVNDFQKGDIAEGYSVSREKKESFPLTVTSAQKNPTAFYLCASRLPGRSNYGYTFGSGTRLTVV.

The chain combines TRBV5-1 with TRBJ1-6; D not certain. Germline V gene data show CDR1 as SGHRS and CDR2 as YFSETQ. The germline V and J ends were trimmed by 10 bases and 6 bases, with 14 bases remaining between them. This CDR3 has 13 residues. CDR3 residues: CAPSDLSNSPLHF. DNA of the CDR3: TGCGCCCCATCGGACCTGTCTAATTCACCCCTCCACTTT.

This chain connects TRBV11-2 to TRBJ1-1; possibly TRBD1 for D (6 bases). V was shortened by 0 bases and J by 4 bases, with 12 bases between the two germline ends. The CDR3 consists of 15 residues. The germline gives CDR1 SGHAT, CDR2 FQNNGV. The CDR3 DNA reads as TGTGCCAGCAGCTTAGATTGGGGGGGGCTCACTGAAGCTTTCTTT. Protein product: CASSLDWGGLTEAFF.

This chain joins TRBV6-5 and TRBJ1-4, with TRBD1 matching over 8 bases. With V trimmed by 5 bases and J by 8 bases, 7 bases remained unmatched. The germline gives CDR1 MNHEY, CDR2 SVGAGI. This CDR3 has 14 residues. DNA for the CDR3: TGTGCCAGCAGTCTCGACAGGGGTAGGGAAAAACTGTTTTTT. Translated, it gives CASSLDRGREKLFF.

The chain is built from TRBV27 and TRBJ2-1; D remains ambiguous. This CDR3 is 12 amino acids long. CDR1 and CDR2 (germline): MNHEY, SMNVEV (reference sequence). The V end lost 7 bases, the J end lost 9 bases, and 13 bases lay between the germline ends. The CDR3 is CASTNTWGEQFF. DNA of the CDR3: TGTGCCAGCACCAACACTTGGGGTGAGCAGTTCTTC.

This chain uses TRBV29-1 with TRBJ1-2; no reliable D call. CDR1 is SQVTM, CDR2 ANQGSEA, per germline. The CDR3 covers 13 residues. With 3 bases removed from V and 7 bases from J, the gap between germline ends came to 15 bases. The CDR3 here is CSVEMPGRSGYTF. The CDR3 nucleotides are TGCAGCGTTGAGATGCCGGGTAGGAGTGGCTACACCTTC.

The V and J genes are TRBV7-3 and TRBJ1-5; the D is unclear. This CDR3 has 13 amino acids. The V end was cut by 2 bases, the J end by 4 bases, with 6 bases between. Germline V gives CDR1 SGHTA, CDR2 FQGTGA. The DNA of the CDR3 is TGTGCCAGCAGCTTAGACGGTAATCAGCCCCAGCATTTT. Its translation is CASSLDGNQPQHF.

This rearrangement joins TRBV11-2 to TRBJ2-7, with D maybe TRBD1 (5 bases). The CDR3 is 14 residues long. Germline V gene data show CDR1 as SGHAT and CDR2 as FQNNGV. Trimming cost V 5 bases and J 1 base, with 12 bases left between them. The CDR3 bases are TGTGCCAGCAGCAGAAATCGACAGTCCTACGAGCAGTACTTC. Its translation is CASSRNRQSYEQYF.

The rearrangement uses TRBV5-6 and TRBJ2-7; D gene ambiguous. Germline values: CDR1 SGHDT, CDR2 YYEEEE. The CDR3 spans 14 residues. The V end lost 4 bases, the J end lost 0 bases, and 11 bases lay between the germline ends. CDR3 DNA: TGTGCCAGCAGCCCTGGAAAGAGCTCCTACGAGCAGTACTTC. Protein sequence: CASSPGKSSYEQYF. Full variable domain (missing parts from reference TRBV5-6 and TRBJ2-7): DAGVTQSPTHLIKTRGQQVTLRCSPKSGHDTVSWYQQALGQGPQFIFQYYEEEERQRGNFPDRFSGHQFPNYSSELNVNALLLGDSALYLCASSPGKSSYEQYFGPGTRLTVT.

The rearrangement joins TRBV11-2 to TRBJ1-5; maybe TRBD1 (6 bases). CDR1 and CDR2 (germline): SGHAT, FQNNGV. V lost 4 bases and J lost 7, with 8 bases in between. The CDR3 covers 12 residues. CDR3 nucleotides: TGTGCCAGCAGCTCCGGGGGCCAGCCCCAGCATTTT. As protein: CASSSGGQPQHF. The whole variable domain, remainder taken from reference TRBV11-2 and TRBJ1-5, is EAGVAQSPRYKIIEKRQSVAFWCNPISGHATLYWYQQILGQGPKLLIQFQNNGVVDDSQLPKDRFSAERLKGVDSTLKIQPAKLEDSAVYLCASSSGGQPQHFGDGTRLSIL.

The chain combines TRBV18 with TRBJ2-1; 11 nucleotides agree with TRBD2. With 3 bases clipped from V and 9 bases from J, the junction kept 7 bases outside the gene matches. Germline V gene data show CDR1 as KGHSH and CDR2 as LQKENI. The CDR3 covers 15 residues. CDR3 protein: CASSPGTSGRREQFF. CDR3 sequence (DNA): TGTGCCAGCTCACCGGGCACTAGCGGGAGACGTGAGCAGTTCTTC.

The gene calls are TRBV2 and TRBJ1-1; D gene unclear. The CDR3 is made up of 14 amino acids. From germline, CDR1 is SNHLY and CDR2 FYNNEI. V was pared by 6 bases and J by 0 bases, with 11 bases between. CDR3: CASRAESMNTEAFF. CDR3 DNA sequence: TGTGCCAGCAGGGCCGAAAGTATGAACACTGAAGCTTTCTTT.

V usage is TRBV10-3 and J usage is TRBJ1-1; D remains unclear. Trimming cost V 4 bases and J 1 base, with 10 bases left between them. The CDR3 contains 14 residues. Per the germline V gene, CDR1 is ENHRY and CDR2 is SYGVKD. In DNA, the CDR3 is TGTGCCATCAGTGGAATCGGTCCGAACACTGAAGCTTTCTTT. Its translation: CAISGIGPNTEAFF.